These 26 T cell receptor beta chains were sequenced from one sample in a study of blood T cell repertoires in COVID-19. The method was immunoSEQ multiplex PCR; TCRdb's version includes in-frame clones alone and lacks a portion of them. The sample has some 53,000 clones, 90% seen once. Material for sequencing was peripheral blood. The receptors derive from a human donor in a cohort sampled during active COVID-19.

The chain carries TRBV24-1 and TRBJ2-5, with TRBD1 matching over 10 bases. Trimming took 10 bases from V and 5 from J; bases not matched to a gene: 18. The germline V gene has CDR1 KGHDR and CDR2 SFDVKD. CDR3 length equals 17 residues. CDR3 loop: CATSSPGQGRFRETQYF. The DNA for the CDR3 is TGTGCCACTTCTTCCCCGGGACAGGGGCGTTTTCGGGAGACCCAGTACTTC.

This chain links TRBV5-1 with TRBJ1-4, with D perhaps TRBD1 (6 bases). Trimming took 0 bases from V and 7 from J, leaving 13 bases between them. Germline CDR1 is SGHRS and CDR2 is YFSETQ. The CDR3 has 15 residues. Written as DNA, the CDR3 is TGCGCCAGCAGCTTGGCAGGACAGAAGTTTGAAAAACTGTTTTTT. Translating gives CASSLAGQKFEKLFF.

The rearrangement joins TRBV18 to TRBJ1-1; the match to TRBD1 covers 7 bases. The trim removed 3 bases at V and 8 bases at J, leaving 6 bases unmatched. This CDR3 spans 13 amino acids. CDR1 is KGHSH and CDR2 is LQKENI in the germline V gene. CDR3 in amino acids: CASSPQRDREAFF. In DNA, the CDR3 is TGTGCCAGCTCACCCCAACGGGACAGAGAAGCTTTCTTT.

The J gene is TRBJ2-3, the V gene TRBV19; 8 bases map to TRBD1. The length of the CDR3 is 14 residues. Unmatched junction bases numbered 7, after V lost 5 bases and J lost 6 bases. The V gene's germline CDR1 is LNHDA and CDR2 SQIVND (reference sequence). CDR3 sequence (DNA): TGTGCCAGTAGTCCAGGGGGCGTTGTTGATACGCAGTATTTT. Its protein is CASSPGGVVDTQYF.

V is TRBV1 and J is TRBJ2-3; the table's D gene call, TRBD2, was not cross checked with the DNA. TRBV1 is labeled a pseudogene. The CDR3 has 21 residues. In nucleotides, the CDR3 is TGCACCAGCAGCCAAGAGCTTCCACCCCCCGGGGCGGGAGGGATCACAGATACGCAGTATTTT. This translates into CTSSQELPPPGAGGITDTQYF.

The chain is built from TRBV28 and TRBJ1-1; D gene ambiguous. This CDR3 is 13 amino acids long. The V end was cut by 6 bases, the J end by 0 bases, with 8 bases between. Germline V CDR1 and CDR2: MDHEN, SYDVKM. The CDR3 sequence is CASSWSMNTEAFF. The CDR3, as DNA: TGTGCCAGCAGCTGGTCTATGAACACTGAAGCTTTCTTT. The full variable domain, in which reference TRBV28 and TRBJ1-1 provide the parts outside the CDR3, is DVKVTQSSRYLVKRTGEKVFLECVQDMDHENMFWYRQDPGLGLRLIYFSYDVKMKEKGDIPEGYSVSREKKERFSLILESASTNQTSMYLCASSWSMNTEAFFGQGTRLTVV.

V and J are TRBV5-1 and TRBJ2-1; weak D call: TRBD2 (7 bases). Germline V lookup: CDR1 SGHRS, CDR2 YFSETQ. The V end lost 5 bases, the J end lost 0 bases, and 18 bases lay between the germline ends. The CDR3 loop spans 17 amino acids. In DNA form, the CDR3 reads TGCGCCAGCAGGGAAGGGGGAGGGCATCGCTCCTACAATGAGCAGTTCTTC. It codes for CASREGGGHRSYNEQFF.

The rearrangement joins TRBV5-1 to TRBJ1-1, with no clear D. The germline V and J ends were trimmed by 0 bases and 1 base, with 10 bases remaining between them. Germline CDR1 is SGHRS and CDR2 is YFSETQ. The CDR3 totals 15 residues. Here the CDR3 reads CASSLDGRPNTEAFF. The CDR3 DNA reads TGCGCCAGCAGCTTGGATGGGAGACCGAACACTGAAGCTTTCTTT.

The chain is built from TRBV27 and TRBJ1-3, with D possibly being TRBD1 (5 bases). Deletions cut 2 bases from V and 4 bases from J, with 9 bases between. The CDR3 extends over 14 amino acids. The germline gives CDR1 MNHEY, CDR2 SMNVEV (reference sequence). CDR3 nucleotide sequence: TGTGCCAGCAGTTTACAGGGAAGGGGAAACACCATATATTTT. The encoded protein is CASSLQGRGNTIYF.

The chain carries TRBV28 and TRBJ1-4; 10 bases are a match to TRBD1. J gave up 8 bases and V 5 bases, and 11 bases lay outside the gene matches. The CDR3 has 16 amino acids. The germline V gene encodes CDR1 MDHEN and CDR2 SYDVKM. CDR3 bases: TGTGCCAGCAGTCCATTTAAGACAGGGGGCAGAGAAAAACTGTTTTTT. Translation: CASSPFKTGGREKLFF.

This chain links TRBV11-2 with TRBJ2-5; TRBD2 matches 7 bases. The CDR3 loop spans 15 amino acids. The germline V gene has CDR1 SGHAT and CDR2 FQNNGV. J was trimmed by 4 bases and V by 3 bases; bases with no gene match: 8. The CDR3 sequence: CASSLAGTILETQYF. The CDR3 DNA follows: TGTGCCAGCAGCTTGGCTGGGACTATTCTAGAGACCCAGTACTTC.

This chain links TRBV9 with TRBJ2-7, with D perhaps matching TRBD2 (5 bases). The germline V and J ends were trimmed by 0 bases and 4 bases, with 17 bases remaining between them. CDR3 length: 16 residues. Germline lookup yields CDR1 SGDLS and CDR2 YYNGEE. Written as DNA, the CDR3 is TGTGCCAGCAGCGTAGGTGCGGACGTAGCGTCGTACGAGCAGTACTTC. It translates to CASSVGADVASYEQYF. Full variable domain (remainder filled in from reference TRBV9 and TRBJ2-7): DSGVTQTPKHLITATGQRVTLRCSPRSGDLSVYWYQQSLDQGLQFLIQYYNGEERAKGNILERFSAQQFPDLHSELNLSSLELGDSALYFCASSVGADVASYEQYFGPGTRLTVT.

The genes are TRBV28 and TRBJ2-4; D is possibly TRBD1 (6 bases). Trimming left V 7 bases short and J 0 bases short, with 13 bases between. The CDR3 consists of 15 residues. The germline CDR1 and CDR2 sequences are MDHEN and SYDVKM. The CDR3 loop reads CASTEQGLAKNIQYF. CDR3 bases: TGTGCCAGCACAGAACAGGGCCTAGCCAAAAACATTCAGTACTTC.

V usage is TRBV9 and J usage is TRBJ2-3; 7 positions agree with TRBD2. Germline lookup yields CDR1 SGDLS and CDR2 YYNGEE. V was pared by 3 bases and J by 4 bases, with 8 bases of the junction left unmatched. This CDR3 is 15 amino acids long. CDR3: CASSELIAGSDTQYF. CDR3 DNA sequence: TGTGCCAGCAGCGAACTAATAGCGGGTTCAGATACGCAGTATTTT.

The sample holds one count of this clone. The chain combines TRBV5-1 with TRBJ2-7; 8 nucleotides align to TRBD1. The V gene end was trimmed by 0 bases and the J gene end by 1 base; junction bases not matched to a gene: 3. This CDR3 comprises 15 residues. Per germline, CDR1 SGHRS and CDR2 YFSETQ. CDR3 sequence reads: CASSLVRDRSYEQYF. CDR3 nucleotides: TGCGCCAGCAGCTTGGTGCGGGACAGGTCCTACGAGCAGTACTTC.

The chain carries TRBV9 and TRBJ1-2; D gene unclear. The germline gives CDR1 SGDLS, CDR2 YYNGEE. V was clipped by 3 bases and J by 8 bases, with 14 bases between them. The CDR3 runs to 13 residues. CDR3 protein: CASSEDLSGGYTF. CDR3 bases: TGTGCCAGCAGCGAGGACCTTTCGGGAGGCTACACCTTC.

Concerning this clone itself: Other DNA variants within this sample encode the same CDR3. The rearrangement links TRBV28 to TRBJ2-7; 10 nucleotides line up with TRBD1. The CDR3 is 14 residues long. Germline-derived CDR1 and CDR2 are MDHEN and SYDVKM. V lost 5 bases, J lost 4 bases, and 5 bases stayed unmatched. The CDR3 here is CASSRTGGGYEQYF. CDR3 bases: TGTGCCAGCAGTCGGACAGGGGGGGGGTACGAGCAGTACTTC.

The chain's CDR3 is CASSQDRGWLFF. The CDR3 DNA reads TGCGCCAGCAGCCAAGATCGGGGGTGGCTGTTTTTT. The genes are TRBV4-1 and TRBJ2-2, with TRBD2 as a possible D gene (6 bases). V was trimmed by 0 bases and J by 13 bases, leaving 9 bases between them. CDR3 length equals 12 residues. Looked up from germline, CDR1 is MGHRA and CDR2 is YSYEKL.

This clone was recorded once. The genes are TRBV6-5 and TRBJ1-1; a possible D gene is TRBD1 (6 bases). This CDR3 region has 14 residues. The germline V gene has CDR1 MNHEY and CDR2 SVGAGI. V was pared by 6 bases and J by 6 bases, with 17 bases between. CDR3 residues: CASRNPGGVAEAFF. CDR3 in DNA: TGTGCCAGCAGGAACCCGGGGGGCGTCGCTGAAGCTTTCTTT.

The chain combines TRBV10-3 with TRBJ2-3, with 11 bases identical to TRBD1. V gave up 5 bases and J gave up 4 bases; unmatched junction bases: 5. The germline V gene has CDR1 ENHRY and CDR2 SYGVKD. The CDR3 sequence is 15 residues long. The CDR3 nucleotides read TGTGCCATCAGTTGGACAGGGGGCTTCTCAGATACGCAGTATTTT. Translated: CAISWTGGFSDTQYF.

The chain has TRBV11-2 and TRBJ2-6; a weak D match, TRBD1 (7 bases). The CDR3 runs 19 residues. Germline CDR1 is SGHAT and CDR2 is FQNNGV. Trimming took off 8 bases at V and 0 bases at J, with 23 bases between the two ends. CDR3 sequence (DNA): TGTGCCAGCCGGGCGGGGCAGGGGGGCCTAAACTCTGGGGCCAACGTCCTGACTTTC. Translating gives CASRAGQGGLNSGANVLTF.

This clone is a singleton in its sample. V usage is TRBV27 and J usage is TRBJ1-6, with D perhaps matching TRBD1 (5 bases). The length of the CDR3 is 17 residues. Germline values: CDR1 MNHEY, CDR2 SMNVEV (reference sequence). Trimming pared 0 bases from V and 1 base from J, leaving 10 bases between. The CDR3 reads CASSLSSPGSYNSPLHF. DNA for the CDR3: TGTGCCAGCAGTTTATCGTCGCCAGGGTCCTATAATTCACCCCTCCACTTT.

This clone appeared a single time. The genes are TRBV30 and TRBJ2-7; TRBD2 agrees at 7 bases. With V trimmed by 1 base and J by 2 bases, 2 bases remained unmatched. CDR3 length: 13 amino acids. Germline CDR1 reads GTSNPN; CDR2 reads SVGIG (reference sequence). The CDR3 coding sequence is TGTGCCTGGAGTGCTAGCGGAGCCTACGAGCAGTACTTC. This encodes CAWSASGAYEQYF.

This chain joins TRBV10-3 and TRBJ2-2; tentative D call: TRBD1 (6 bases). V was trimmed by 3 bases and J by 7 bases, leaving 18 bases between them. Germline V gene sequence: CDR1 ENHRY, CDR2 SYGVKD. The CDR3 extends over 16 amino acids. CDR3 region: CAISDTLGHSDGELFF. The CDR3 bases are TGTGCCATCAGTGACACATTGGGACATTCCGACGGGGAGCTGTTTTTT.

This chain joins TRBV5-4 and TRBJ1-5; unclear D gene. Per germline, CDR1 SGHNT and CDR2 YYREEE (reference sequence). V lost 0 bases to trimming and J lost 3 bases, with 10 bases between them. CDR3 length: 15 amino acids. The CDR3 here is CASSLAPGNNQPQHF. The CDR3, as DNA: TGTGCCAGCAGCTTGGCCCCGGGTAACAATCAGCCCCAGCATTTT.

The chain uses TRBV6-2 or TRBV6-3 and TRBJ2-5; 7 bases match TRBD2. V trimming: 6 bases; J trimming: 2 bases; junction bases outside the gene matches: 6. This CDR3 has 14 residues. Germline CDR1 and CDR2: MNHEY and SVGEGT. The CDR3 DNA sequence: TGTGCCAGCAGCCGAAGACTAGCACAAGAGACCCAGTACTTC. As protein: CASSRRLAQETQYF.